The present T cell receptor (beta chain) was sequenced within a study of T-cell reconstitution after alpha-beta-depleted transplantation in children. Study-wide results and limits: Newly generated T cells supplied most T-cell counts and diversity one year post-transplant. Where some patients showed high TCRbeta diversity at day 60, it came from recipient T cells and thymic progenitors that had survived. Several hundred expanded graft clones reportedly were the source of alpha-beta T cells about two months after transplant.

TCRbeta library construction was performed incorporating unique molecular identifiers. TCRdb re-called the PCR reads through MiXCR, storing one row per CDR3 protein. Among about 980,000 distinct CDR3 sequences listed, roughly 29% were seen once. Only a few counts were recorded for this clonotype. The antigen is undetermined. The TCR sequence derives from a boy under three years old who had a stem cell transplant for SCID, so the T cells may come from the graft donor. Source: PBMCs, mostly from graft donor cells, taken 360 days after TCRalphabeta/CD19-depleted stem cell transplant.

The CDR3 DNA follows: TGTGCCAGCAGCTTAGCGCCTAGCGGGGTACTCACAGATACGCAGTATTTT. Its protein is CASSLAPSGVLTDTQYF. The rearrangement links TRBV7-9 to TRBJ2-3; 9 bases map to TRBD2. With 0 bases clipped from V and 2 bases from J, the junction kept 6 bases outside the gene matches. This CDR3 has 17 amino acids. Looked up from germline, CDR1 is SEHNR and CDR2 is FQNEAQ (reference sequence).